This entry describes one T cell receptor beta chain. The data are from a study of T cell changes during pregnancy in multiple sclerosis. The CDR3 runs to 17 residues. Trimming took 4 bases from V and 3 from J; bases not matched to a gene: 7. Germline CDR1 reads MNHEY; CDR2 reads SMNVEV (reference sequence). Sequenced by immunoSEQ multiplex PCR; TCRdb stores in-frame clones only, minus some. The sample lists fewer than 40,000 clones, roughly 90% occurring once. Sequencing was performed on CD4+ T cells from peripheral blood mononuclear cells, taken in the second trimester of pregnancy. The TCR originated in a female donor in good health, enrolled as a control in a pregnancy study. This sequence joins TRBV27 and TRBJ1-4, with TRBD1 matching over 11 bases. CDR3 nucleotide sequence: TGTGCCAGCAGTTCCGGGACAGGGGGAGCACCTAATGAAAAACTGTTTTTT. This sequence encodes CASSSGTGGAPNEKLFF.